The clone carrying this T cell receptor (beta chain) showed up many times. No antigen is known for it. cDNA synthesis was performed by 5'RACE with 10-nucleotide random UMIs. Each CDR3 protein is one row after TCRdb ran MiXCR on the 5' RACE reads. Among approximately 89,000 distinct CDR3 sequences listed, about 12% were seen once. CDR1 is LGHDT, CDR2 YNNKEL, per germline (reference sequence). V lost 1 base and J 4 bases, leaving 10 bases between the germline ends. The CDR3 is 14 amino acids. This record comes from a study of neurological immune-mediated disorders. Regarding time point: longitudinal time-point 2. Stored at -80 C, 2 million PBMCs were the source of the unsorted libraries. Study outcomes and limitations: Patients with HTLV-1-associated myelopathy had the highest level of TCR clonal expansion, whereas patients with multiple sclerosis had the lowest level, falling beneath the level found in healthy controls.

This receptor was identified in a female donor with HTLV-1-associated myelopathy (HAM/TSP). Sequenced: PBMCs. The chain combines TRBV3-1 with TRBJ1-2; no clear D. The CDR3 DNA is TGTGCCAGCAGCCAAGGCCGGGAGGGCTATGGCTACACCTTC. Its protein is CASSQGREGYGYTF. The variable domain in full, completed from reference TRBV3-1 and TRBJ1-2, reads DTAVSQTPKYLVTQMGNDKSIKCEQNLGHDTMYWYKQDSKKFLKIMFSYNNKELIINETVPNRFSPKSPDKAHLNLHINSLELGDSAVYFCASSQGREGYGYTFGSGTRLTVV.